The 10 T cell receptor beta chains below were found in one sample sequenced in a study of T cell changes during pregnancy in multiple sclerosis. Sequencing used immunoSEQ multiplex PCR; TCRdb keeps in-frame clones, though not all of them. The table has approximately 100,000 clones, 90% to 95% seen once. The sequencing here drew on peripheral blood, taken after pregnancy. The source of these receptors is a female donor with multiple sclerosis, enrolled in a pregnancy study.

This chain links TRBV29-1 with TRBJ1-3, with no clear D. V was pared by 5 bases and J by 6 bases, with 8 bases between. CDR3 length equals 11 residues. Germline V CDR1 and CDR2: SQVTM, ANQGSEA. The CDR3 protein is CSVTFANTIYF. CDR3 nucleotide sequence: TGCAGCGTTACTTTTGCAAACACCATATATTTT.

This clone has just a few counts. The chain uses TRBV29-1 and TRBJ1-1; D uncertain. The V gene lost 8 bases and the J gene lost 1 base, with 11 bases spanning the gap. The CDR3 consists of 12 residues. The germline CDR1 and CDR2 sequences are SQVTM and ANQGSEA. The CDR3 region has the DNA TGCAGCTCCAGACACACGAACACTGAAGCTTTCTTT. Translated: CSSRHTNTEAFF.

This clone was counted only a few times. J is TRBJ1-5 and V is TRBV10-3; TRBD1 matches 7 bases. The CDR3 contains 13 residues. J lost 0 bases, V lost 8 bases, and 1 base had no gene match. CDR1 is ENHRY, CDR2 SYGVKD, per germline. The DNA of the CDR3 is TGTGCCATCGGACAGGATAGCAATCAGCCCCAGCATTTT. Translating it yields CAIGQDSNQPQHF.

The chain employs TRBV6-1 and TRBJ1-6, with 7 nucleotides matching TRBD1. Germline V gives CDR1 MNHNS, CDR2 SASEGT. V lost 6 bases and J lost 11; bases outside the gene matches: 7. This CDR3 is built from 13 residues. The CDR3 region has the DNA TGTGCCAGCAGCGACAGGGATTGGGCACCCCTCCACTTT. Protein sequence: CASSDRDWAPLHF.

The table lists this clone with a count of one. The CDR3 protein is CASSPDSRNQPQHF. Written as DNA, the CDR3 is TGTGCCAGTAGCCCGGACAGTCGAAATCAGCCCCAGCATTTT. The V and J genes are TRBV19 and TRBJ1-5, with D perhaps TRBD1 (6 bases). The germline gives CDR1 LNHDA, CDR2 SQIVND (reference sequence). This CDR3 contains 14 residues. V was trimmed by 6 bases and J by 4 bases, leaving 13 bases between them. The complete variable domain, with remaining parts taken from reference TRBV19 and TRBJ1-5, reads DGGITQSPKYLFRKEGQNVTLSCEQNLNHDAMYWYRQDPGQGLRLIYYSQIVNDFQKGDIAEGYSVSREKKESFPLTVTSAQKNPTAFYLCASSPDSRNQPQHFGDGTRLSIL.

The CDR3 nucleotides are TGTGCCAGCAGTGAAGACAGTGGTGGCTACACCTTC. Its protein product is CASSEDSGGYTF. V and J are TRBV2 and TRBJ1-2, with no clear D. The ends were cut back, 1 base at V and 7 bases at J, with 7 bases in the middle. The length of the CDR3 is 12 residues. The V gene's germline CDR1 is SNHLY and CDR2 FYNNEI.

The chain carries TRBV6-5 and TRBJ1-6; unclear D gene. Between the trimmed V and J ends, which lost 6 bases and 6 bases, there was a span of 9 bases. This CDR3 has 13 amino acids. In germline, CDR1 is MNHEY, CDR2 SVGAGI. The CDR3 nucleotides are TGTGCCAGCAGACTTATAACTAATTCACCCCTCCACTTT. This translates into CASRLITNSPLHF.

This clone was counted a few times. The chain combines TRBV6-5 with TRBJ1-2, with 7 bases aligning to TRBD1. The length of the CDR3 is 13 residues. Germline V gene lookup returns CDR1 MNHEY and CDR2 SVGAGI. Losses at the gene ends were 6 bases for V and 7 bases for J; bases not matched to a gene: 8. Here the CDR3 DNA reads TGTGCCAGCAGAGGAACAGGGGAAGGTGGCTACACCTTC. As protein: CASRGTGEGGYTF.

V and J are TRBV9 and TRBJ2-7, with D perhaps matching TRBD2 (5 bases). CDR3 size: 13 residues. V was cut by 0 bases and J by 6 bases, with 10 bases left in between. The V gene's germline CDR1 is SGDLS and CDR2 YYNGEE. The CDR3 coding sequence is TGTGCCAGCAGCGTAGTACTAGGCGGCGAGCAGTACTTC. It codes for CASSVVLGGEQYF.

The chain carries TRBV6-5 and TRBJ1-1; unclear D gene. CDR3 size: 13 residues. Per germline, CDR1 MNHEY and CDR2 SVGAGI. Trimming shortened V by 2 bases and J by 5 bases, and 9 bases separated the two germline ends. The CDR3 sequence: CASSYGEWTEAFF. DNA of the CDR3: TGTGCCAGCAGTTACGGGGAGTGGACTGAAGCTTTCTTT.